This TCR beta chain came from a study of cytomegalovirus exposure and HLA in healthy donors. Study-wide findings and caveats: Per a prior analysis, the majority of TCR beta V segments were productive roughly 87% or roughly 30% of the time. HLA alleles were associated with 15,000 to 20,000 TCR beta sequences in a later analysis at 0.05 false discovery rate.

Germline lookup yields CDR1 MRHNA and CDR2 SNTAGT. The CDR3 covers 13 residues. V was shortened by 6 bases and J by 1 base, with 9 bases between the two germline ends. PCR involved 60 Vbeta and 13 Jbeta primers. Per the original methods: A later analysis tallied approximately 78 million unique TCR beta chains, about 11 million of them shared. Assay used: immunoSEQ multiplex PCR; TCRdb lists only in-frame clones, some missing. For V, J and clone size, that table is used; D and trimming come from the DNA. The data show 150,000 to 200,000 clones, 60% to 80% seen once. Comment on this clone: The antigen remains undetermined.

Sequencing was done on a sample of PBMCs. The V call is TRBV6-4, the J call TRBJ1-1; no clear D gene. This TCR came from a woman between 50 and 59 years old in good health and CMV-seropositive. CDR3 DNA: TGTGCCAGCAGGCTTGAGGCGAACACTGAAGCTTTCTTT. Protein product: CASRLEANTEAFF.